This T cell receptor beta chain is drawn from a study of CD8 T cells in Susac syndrome. Random hexamers were used to reverse transcribe roughly 0.5 to 1 ug of RNA. Amplification of TCR beta CDR3 by immunoSEQ multiplex PCR spanned 54 Vbeta and 13 Jbeta. TCRdb analysed the immunoSEQ multiplex PCR reads with MiXCR anew, one entry per CDR3 protein. The repertoire has 120,000 or so distinct CDR3 sequences, approximately 94% of them found once; the top ten carry around 0.13%. In blood CD8+ and CD4+ T cells, TCR beta underwent sequencing. Through negative isolation, CD4+ and CD8+ T cells were obtained, while TEMRA cells were enriched using FACS. This CDR3 has 18 residues. The junction had 3 bases not matched to a gene; V was cut back by 0 bases and J by 0 bases. Germline assignment: CDR1 MNHEY and CDR2 SVGAGI.

The sequencing input was CD4+ T cells from PBMCs. This chain joins TRBV6-5 and TRBJ1-6; 9 nucleotides agree with TRBD1. The TCR sequence derives from a human donor with multiple sclerosis. The CDR3 DNA reads TGTGCCAGCAGTTACTCCGGACAGGGGAGCTCCTATAATTCACCCCTCCACTTT. Its translation is CASSYSGQGSSYNSPLHF.